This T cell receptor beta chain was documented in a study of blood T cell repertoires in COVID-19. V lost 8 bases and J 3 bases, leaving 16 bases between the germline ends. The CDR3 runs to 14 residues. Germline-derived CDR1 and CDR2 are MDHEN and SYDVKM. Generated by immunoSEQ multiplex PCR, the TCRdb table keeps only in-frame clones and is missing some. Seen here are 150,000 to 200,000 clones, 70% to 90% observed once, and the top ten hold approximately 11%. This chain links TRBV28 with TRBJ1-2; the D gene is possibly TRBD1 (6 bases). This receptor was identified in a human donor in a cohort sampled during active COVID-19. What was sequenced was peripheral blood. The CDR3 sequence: CASARGQTDYGYTF. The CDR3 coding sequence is TGTGCCAGCGCGAGGGGACAAACCGACTATGGCTACACCTTC.